Reported below is one TCR beta chain. This sample is part of a study of cytomegalovirus exposure and HLA in healthy donors. A multiplex PCR was run with 60 Vbeta primers and 13 Jbeta primers. The assay was immunoSEQ multiplex PCR, and TCRdb's table has in-frame clones only and misses some. In the table there are 150,000 to 200,000 clones, roughly four fifths of which are singletons. This CDR3 has 15 residues. Per germline, CDR1 MNHEY and CDR2 SVGAGI. The V and J ends lost 5 bases and 4 bases, in that order; junction bases with no gene match: 10. What was sequenced was PBMCs. The receptor's source is a middle-aged man in good health and CMV-seronegative. V is TRBV6-5 and J is TRBJ2-7; the match to TRBD1 covers 8 bases. The CDR3 DNA reads TGTGCCAGCAGTAAAACAGACAGGGGTCCGTACGAGCAGTACTTC. It encodes CASSKTDRGPYEQYF.